The following is a T cell receptor (beta chain) sequence with its context. Its antigen remains unknown. These data belong to a study of T cell responses to AZD1222 COVID-19 vaccine. Germline V CDR1 and CDR2: SGHTA, FQGTGA. V was pared by 2 bases and J by 1 base, with 5 bases between. The CDR3 runs 13 residues. The data were produced by immunoSEQ multiplex PCR, yet TCRdb's version contains in-frame clones alone and is incomplete. In the table there are approximately 91,000 clones, 88% of which are singletons. Notes on the study in general: Targets within unmutated variant regions were reportedly found for nearly half of spike-specific TCRs.

The chain uses TRBV7-3 and TRBJ1-1; D ambiguous. The starting material was peripheral blood, obtained on day 0 of AZD1222 vaccination. The clonotype was recovered from an adult in good health. Here the CDR3 reads CASSLDANTEAFF. In nucleotides, the CDR3 is TGTGCCAGCAGCTTAGATGCGAACACTGAAGCTTTCTTT.